A single sample gave rise to the 20 T cell receptor beta chains below, sequenced in a study of T cells in Graves' hyperthyroidism and ophthalmopathy (dated by TCRdb to between 2017 and 2020). Receptor amplification or capture employed multiplex PCR. The sequencer was an Illumina HiSeq 2000. The TCR beta CDR3 regions were amplified from the RNA transcripts. For the first round of RT-PCR on the TCR CDR3, the HTBI primer set was used together with the Qiagen OneStep RT-PCR kit. The public reads were reanalyzed by TCRdb: fastp trimming at Q25, MiXCR alignment, in-frame beta chains only. Rows are unified per CDR3 protein, each entry keeping the most common DNA and genes. The sample profile shows about 290,000 distinct CDR3 sequences; less than 15% of them were found once. 7.5% to 8% of the sample is in the top ten clones. The source material was blood. The receptors derive from a woman in her twenties or thirties with Graves' hyperthyroidism that later progressed to Graves' ophthalmopathy.

The CDR3 here is CSARSIGLGGYEQYF. As DNA, the CDR3 is TGCAGTGCTAGAAGTATCGGGCTGGGGGGCTACGAGCAGTACTTC. The J gene is TRBJ2-7, the V gene TRBV20-1; weak D call: TRBD2 (6 bases). The germline CDR1 and CDR2 sequences are DFQATT and SNEGSKA (reference sequence). The V end was cut by 2 bases, the J end by 3 bases, with 17 bases between. CDR3 length: 15 residues.

This clonotype has ten or more counts. The chain combines TRBV11-2 with TRBJ1-3, with 7 bases matching TRBD1. The CDR3 has 18 amino acids. V dropped 7 bases and J dropped 2; count of bases not matched to a gene: 17. CDR1 SGHAT and CDR2 FQNNGV come from the germline V gene. The CDR3 loop is CASTPQRDSSLAGNTIYF. The CDR3 DNA is TGTGCCAGCACTCCCCAAAGGGACAGCAGTTTAGCTGGAAACACCATATATTTT.

This clonotype was picked up many times. The chain recombines TRBV20-1 with TRBJ2-7; 9 bases line up with TRBD2. V gave up 7 bases and J gave up 5 bases; unmatched junction bases: 6. Per germline, CDR1 DFQATT and CDR2 SNEGSKA (reference sequence). This CDR3 comprises 12 residues. This CDR3 reads CSGSGSPHEQYF. The CDR3, as DNA: TGCAGTGGTAGCGGGAGTCCCCACGAGCAGTACTTC.

This clonotype has a count of ten or more. The rearrangement joins TRBV7-3 to TRBJ2-3; 8 bases map to TRBD2. CDR1 and CDR2 (germline): SGHTA, FQGTGA. This CDR3 spans 16 amino acids. J lost 4 bases, V lost 5 bases, and 11 bases had no gene match. In DNA, the CDR3 is TGTGCCAGCAGCCCCGGACTAGCTCCTTCTGCAGATACGCAGTATTTT. Translated, it gives CASSPGLAPSADTQYF.

The chain links TRBV5-6 to TRBJ1-6, with TRBD1 matching over 10 bases. The germline gives CDR1 SGHDT, CDR2 YYEEEE. V lost 3 bases and J lost 7; bases outside the gene matches: 7. The CDR3 runs to 16 residues. CDR3 sequence (DNA): TGTGCCAGCAGCTGGGACAGGGGTTCGGGAAATTCACCCCTCCACTTT. Amino acid sequence: CASSWDRGSGNSPLHF.

This clonotype was seen only a few times. The J gene is TRBJ1-3, the V gene TRBV27; TRBD1 is a possible D gene (6 bases). This CDR3 spans 14 amino acids. Trimming removed 5 bases from V and 6 bases from J, with 14 bases in between. The germline gives CDR1 MNHEY, CDR2 SMNVEV (reference sequence). The CDR3 loop is CASSPRGPENTIYF. The CDR3 region has the DNA TGTGCCAGCAGTCCCCGGGGGCCCGAAAACACCATATATTTT.

V gene TRBV5-6 combines with J gene TRBJ2-3; 8 bases fit TRBD2. Losses at the gene ends were 0 bases for V and 2 bases for J; bases not matched to a gene: 5. The CDR3 has 16 amino acids. The germline gives CDR1 SGHDT, CDR2 YYEEEE. The CDR3 region is CASSLGAGGVTDTQYF. CDR3 DNA sequence: TGTGCCAGCAGCTTGGGGGCGGGGGGTGTCACAGATACGCAGTATTTT.

On this clonotype itself: A much bigger clone sits one base away, suggesting this may be a read error. The DNA of the CDR3 is TGTGCCAGCTATAGCCAAATGGATTCGGGCTTCTCCTACGAGCAGTACTTC. Amino acids: CASYSQMDSGFSYEQYF. The genes are TRBV2 and TRBJ2-7; D not resolved. The CDR3 sequence is 17 residues long. Germline assignment: CDR1 SNHLY and CDR2 FYNNEI. Trimming took 8 bases from V and 0 from J, leaving 23 bases between them.

This clonotype was counted ten times or more. CDR3 sequence reads: CSALRTEHEQYF. In nucleotides, the CDR3 is TGCAGTGCCCTTCGGACAGAACACGAGCAGTACTTC. The rearrangement joins TRBV20-1 to TRBJ2-7; a weak D match, TRBD1 (6 bases). Germline V gene lookup returns CDR1 DFQATT and CDR2 SNEGSKA (reference sequence). There are 12 residues in the CDR3. V shed 6 bases and J shed 5 bases, with 14 bases lying between them.

CDR3: CATSRGQYYQPQHF. DNA for the CDR3: TGTGCCACCAGCAGGGGACAGTATTATCAGCCCCAGCATTTT. This chain links TRBV15 with TRBJ1-5; TRBD1 matches at 7 bases. The ends lost 3 bases at V and 5 bases at J; junction bases unmatched: 4. Germline-derived CDR1 and CDR2 are LNHNV and YYDKDF (reference sequence). The CDR3 is 14 amino acids.

The sample holds many counts of this clonotype. This chain joins TRBV7-9 and TRBJ2-7; D is perhaps TRBD2 (7 bases). Per germline, CDR1 SEHNR and CDR2 FQNEAQ (reference sequence). The V and J ends lost 1 base and 3 bases respectively, with 10 bases between them. The CDR3 covers 14 residues. CDR3 coding DNA: TGTGCCAGCAGCTTAGAGGGGGGGCTCTACGAGCAGTACTTC. Translation gives CASSLEGGLYEQYF.

Many counts were recorded for this clonotype. The chain couples TRBV7-9 to TRBJ2-7; 8 bases align to TRBD2. J was trimmed by 0 bases and V by 1 base; bases with no gene match: 5. The germline gives CDR1 SEHNR, CDR2 FQNEAQ (reference sequence). This CDR3 comprises 16 residues. In nucleotides, the CDR3 is TGTGCCAGCAGCTTAGGCCAGGCGGGGGGCTCCTACGAGCAGTACTTC. Protein: CASSLGQAGGSYEQYF.

Ten or more counts support this clonotype. The rearrangement links TRBV13 to TRBJ1-1; no reliable D call. Germline CDR1 reads PRHDT; CDR2 reads FYEKMQ (reference sequence). The CDR3 totals 11 residues. The V end lost 5 bases, the J end lost 8 bases, and 9 bases lay between the germline ends. CDR3: CASSPRPEAFF. Written as DNA, the CDR3 is TGTGCCAGCAGCCCCCGACCCGAAGCTTTCTTT.

V gene TRBV19 combines with J gene TRBJ2-1; 10 nucleotides align to TRBD2. CDR3 size: 18 residues. Per the germline V gene, CDR1 is LNHDA and CDR2 is SQIVND (reference sequence). V dropped 2 bases and J dropped 8; count of bases not matched to a gene: 15. The CDR3 sequence is CASSIPSGGIGIFDEQFF. DNA of the CDR3: TGTGCCAGTAGTATACCTAGCGGGGGTATCGGTATTTTCGATGAGCAGTTCTTC.

V gene TRBV12-3 or TRBV12-4 combines with J gene TRBJ1-2, with TRBD1 identical over 10 bases. The length of the CDR3 is 17 residues. The V segment lost 4 bases and the J segment 1 base; nucleotides outside the gene matches: 9. CDR3 bases: TGTGCCAGCAGTTACCGGGACAGGGGACCTAGTAACTATGGCTACACCTTC. Encoded protein: CASSYRDRGPSNYGYTF.

The chain carries TRBV7-9 and TRBJ2-7; D may be TRBD1 (7 bases). This CDR3 is 11 amino acids long. Per the germline V gene, CDR1 is SEHNR and CDR2 is FQNEAQ (reference sequence). The V gene lost 8 bases and the J gene lost 6 bases, with 11 bases spanning the gap. This chain's CDR3 is CASGQGGEQYF. For the CDR3, the DNA is TGTGCCAGCGGCCAGGGGGGCGAGCAGTACTTC. Using reference TRBV7-9 and TRBJ2-7 for the parts outside the CDR3, the full variable domain is DTGVSQNPRHKITKRGQNVTFRCDPISEHNRLYWYRQTLGQGPEFLTYFQNEAQLEKSRLLSDRFSAERPKGSFSTLEIQRTEQGDSAMYLCASGQGGEQYFGPGTRLTVT.

The V gene is TRBV27, the J gene TRBJ1-2; no definite D call. Trimming took 7 bases from V and 6 from J, leaving 15 bases between them. Germline V CDR1 and CDR2: MNHEY, SMNVEV (reference sequence). The CDR3 is made up of 13 amino acids. The CDR3 sequence: CASKGSTHHGYTF. The DNA of the CDR3 is TGTGCCAGCAAGGGTTCGACTCACCATGGCTACACCTTC.

This clonotype has a count of ten or more. V usage is TRBV7-9 and J usage is TRBJ1-4; D gene uncertain. The CDR3 is 14 amino acids. With 3 bases removed from V and 0 bases from J, the gap between germline ends came to 5 bases. The germline V gene has CDR1 SEHNR and CDR2 FQNEAQ (reference sequence). The CDR3 nucleotides read TGTGCCAGCAGCTTCCCAGCAACTAATGAAAAACTGTTTTTT. Translating gives CASSFPATNEKLFF.

This clonotype was observed a few times. The V call is TRBV4-3, the J call TRBJ1-5; 11 positions match TRBD1. V dropped 3 bases and J dropped 9; count of bases not matched to a gene: 7. CDR1 LGHNA and CDR2 YSLEER come from the germline V gene. This CDR3 is built from 15 residues. The CDR3 here is CASSQAGTGGWPQHF. DNA of the CDR3: TGCGCCAGCAGCCAGGCCGGGACAGGGGGTTGGCCCCAGCATTTT.

In this sample, this clonotype turned up a few times. It may be a read error: a sequence one base away is much more abundant. This CDR3 is missing its conserved last phenylalanine or tryptophan, likely due to a read error. J is TRBJ2-7 and V is TRBV7-2; D uncertain. Trimming took 5 bases from V and 0 from J, leaving 17 bases between them. This CDR3 has 16 amino acids. Germline lookup yields CDR1 SGHTA and CDR2 FQGNSA. CDR3 sequence: CASSREGSQNSYEQYL. Here the CDR3 DNA reads TGTGCCAGCAGCCGTGAAGGGTCCCAGAACTCCTACGAGCAGTACCTC.